This T cell receptor beta chain was observed in a study of OX40 agonist ivuxolimab in advanced cancers. Study overall: In this trial design, patients received ivuxolimab intravenously at 0.01 to 10 mg/kg every 2 weeks.

Some clones are missing from TCRdb's copy, which holds only in-frame ones; the method was immunoSEQ multiplex PCR. The sample has 80,000 or so clones, roughly 90% seen once. Baseline was the first blood sampling point, followed by cycle 4 day 1 and cycle 7 day 1. Per the germline V gene, CDR1 is MNHNS and CDR2 is SASEGT. With 8 bases clipped from V and 2 bases from J, the junction kept 9 bases outside the gene matches. This CDR3 has 14 amino acids. Study results and caveats: Researchers report that CD8+ T cells had, on average, more expanded clones than CD4+. Some of the nonresponding patients also showed low levels of normalized T-cell clonal expansion.

On this clone itself: What it binds is not known.

Sequenced material: CD4+ or CD8+ T cells sorted from blood, taken in a trial of the OX40 agonist ivuxolimab. The sequence was obtained from an adult with an advanced solid tumor such as melanoma, head and neck, liver or kidney cancer. J is TRBJ2-7 and V is TRBV6-1; TRBD1 agrees at 7 bases. The CDR3 region is CASHGTVGTYEQYF. CDR3 DNA: TGTGCCAGCCACGGGACAGTGGGTACCTACGAGCAGTACTTC.